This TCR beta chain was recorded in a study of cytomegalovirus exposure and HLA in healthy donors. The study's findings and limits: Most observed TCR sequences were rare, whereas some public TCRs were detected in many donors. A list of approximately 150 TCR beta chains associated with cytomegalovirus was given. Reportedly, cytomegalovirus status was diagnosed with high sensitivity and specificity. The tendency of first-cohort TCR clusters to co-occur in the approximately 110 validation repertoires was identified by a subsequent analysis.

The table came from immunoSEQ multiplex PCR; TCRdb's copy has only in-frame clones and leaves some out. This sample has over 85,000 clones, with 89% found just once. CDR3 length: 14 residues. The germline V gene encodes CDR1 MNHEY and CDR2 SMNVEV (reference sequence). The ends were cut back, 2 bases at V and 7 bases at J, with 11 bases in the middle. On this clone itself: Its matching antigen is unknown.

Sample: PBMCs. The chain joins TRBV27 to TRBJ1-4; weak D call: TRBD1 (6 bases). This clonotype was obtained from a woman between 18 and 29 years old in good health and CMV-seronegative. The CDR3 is CASSLTGFSEKLFF. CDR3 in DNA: TGTGCCAGCAGTTTAACAGGGTTCTCTGAAAAACTGTTTTTT.